This TCR beta chain came from a study of T cell responses to AZD1222 COVID-19 vaccine. Germline V CDR1 and CDR2: SEHNR, FQNEAQ (reference sequence). The CDR3 length is 15 residues. After removal of 4 bases from V and 5 bases from J, the junction contained 7 bases not matched to a gene. Study outcomes and limitations: Following two doses of AZD1222, Spike-specific TCR breadth and depth rose. Nearly half of unique spike-specific TCRs reportedly avoided B.1.351 and B.1.1.7 mutated regions. Samples come after the peak T cell response, not at day 14. There were mostly white British donors and more females than males, and clonal diversity was possibly underestimated.

Turning to this clone: What it recognizes is unknown.

Sequencing used immunoSEQ multiplex PCR; TCRdb keeps in-frame clones, though not all of them. The table has some 69,000 clones, 65% to 90% seen once. This receptor was taken from an adult in good health. The material sequenced was peripheral blood, taken on day 0 of AZD1222 vaccination. The genes are TRBV7-9 and TRBJ1-5; 8 bases agree with TRBD1. The CDR3 spells CASSSGGSVHQPQHF. In nucleotides, the CDR3 is TGTGCCAGCAGCTCAGGGGGCTCCGTTCATCAGCCCCAGCATTTT.